A selection of T cell receptor beta chains follows, all from one sample in a study of CD8 T cells in Susac syndrome. TCRdb recomputed calls from the immunoSEQ multiplex PCR reads with MiXCR, one row per CDR3 protein. The table lists 120,000 to 150,000 distinct CDR3 sequences, 85% to 95% of them singletons, with around 0.11% in the top ten. Sequencing was performed on CD4+ T cells from PBMCs. The receptors were sampled from a human donor with multiple sclerosis. CDR3s include the opening cysteine and the closing phenylalanine or tryptophan. The D gene is left open where the match is weak. Clone sizes are given selectively: once, few, many, or a class where the clone is expanded.

16	TRBV20-1	.	TRBJ1-2	.	CSASIGGVRANYGYTF	TGCAGTGCTAGTATTGGCGGGGTGAGAGCAAACTATGGCTACACCTTC
12	TRBV29-1	.	TRBJ1-1	.	CSVSELNTEAFF	TGCAGCGTATCCGAATTAAACACTGAAGCTTTCTTT
15	TRBV12-3/TRBV12-4	TRBD2	TRBJ2-3	.	CASSPGLAATDTQYF	TGTGCCAGCAGCCCGGGACTAGCCGCCACAGATACGCAGTATTTT
13	TRBV29-1	TRBD1	TRBJ2-3	once	CSVRTGRLDTQYF	TGCAGCGTTCGGACAGGGAGATTAGATACGCAGTATTTT
16	TRBV5-4	.	TRBJ2-3	.	CASSLFQRSSTDTQYF	TGTGCCAGCAGCTTGTTTCAGCGGTCTAGCACAGATACGCAGTATTTT
15	TRBV20-1	.	TRBJ1-1	once	CSARDPATLNTEAFF	TGCAGTGCTAGAGATCCTGCAACCCTGAACACTGAAGCTTTCTTT
14	TRBV25-1	.	TRBJ1-2	.	CASSDLGLGDGYTF	TGTGCCAGCAGTGACCTCGGACTTGGGGATGGCTACACCTTC
15	TRBV9	.	TRBJ2-2	.	CASSEGAMNTGELFF	TGTGCCAGCAGCGAAGGCGCGATGAACACCGGGGAGCTGTTTTTT
12	TRBV19	.	TRBJ1-1	.	CASRQVDTEAFF	TGTGCCAGTAGACAGGTGGACACTGAAGCTTTCTTT
13	TRBV25-1	.	TRBJ1-1	.	CASSEPTGRGSFF	TGTGCCAGCAGTGAGCCCACAGGGAGAGGATCTTTCTTT